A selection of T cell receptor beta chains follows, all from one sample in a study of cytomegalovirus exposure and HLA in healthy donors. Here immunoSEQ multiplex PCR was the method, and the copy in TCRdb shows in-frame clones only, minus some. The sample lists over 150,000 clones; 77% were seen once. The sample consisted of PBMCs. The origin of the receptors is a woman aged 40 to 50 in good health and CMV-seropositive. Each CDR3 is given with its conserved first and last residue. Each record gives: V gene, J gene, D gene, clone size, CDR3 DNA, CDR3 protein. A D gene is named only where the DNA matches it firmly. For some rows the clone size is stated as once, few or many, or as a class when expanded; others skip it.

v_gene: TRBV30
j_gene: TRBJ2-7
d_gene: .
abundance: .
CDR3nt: TGTGCCTGGATAAAATCCGGCGAGCAGTACTTC
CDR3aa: CAWIKSGEQYF

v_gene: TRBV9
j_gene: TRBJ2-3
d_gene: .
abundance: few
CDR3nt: TGTGCCAGCAGCGCCTTCGGGACTCCGGGCCTCACAGATACGCAGTATTTT
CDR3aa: CASSAFGTPGLTDTQYF

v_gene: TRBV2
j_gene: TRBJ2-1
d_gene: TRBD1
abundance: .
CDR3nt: TGTGCCAGCAAGCCCGGGACAGGGGGCAGGAATGAGCAGTTCTTC
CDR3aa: CASKPGTGGRNEQFF

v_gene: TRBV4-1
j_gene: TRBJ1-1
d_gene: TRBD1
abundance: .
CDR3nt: TGCGCCAGCAGCCGTGCCGGACAGGTGAACACTGAAGCTTTCTTT
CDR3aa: CASSRAGQVNTEAFF

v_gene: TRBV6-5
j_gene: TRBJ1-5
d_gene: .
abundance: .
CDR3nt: TGTGCCAGCAGTCTCTCGAAGGGGCAGCCCCAGCATTTT
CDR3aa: CASSLSKGQPQHF

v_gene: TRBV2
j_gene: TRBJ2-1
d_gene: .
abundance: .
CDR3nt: TGTGCCACCTCGACTAACTCCAATGAGCAGTTCTTC
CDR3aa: CATSTNSNEQFF

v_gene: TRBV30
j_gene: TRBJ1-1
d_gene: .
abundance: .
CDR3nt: TGTGCCTGGAATTTAGAGTCCATGAACACTGAAGCTTTCTTT
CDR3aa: CAWNLESMNTEAFF

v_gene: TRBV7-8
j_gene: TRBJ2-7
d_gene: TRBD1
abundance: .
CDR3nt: TGTGCCAGCAGCTACGGGACAGGGGGTCTCTACGAGCAGTACTTC
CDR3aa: CASSYGTGGLYEQYF

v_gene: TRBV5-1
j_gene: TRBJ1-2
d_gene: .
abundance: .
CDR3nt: TGCGCCAGCAGCTTGACGGACTATGGCTACACCTTC
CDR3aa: CASSLTDYGYTF

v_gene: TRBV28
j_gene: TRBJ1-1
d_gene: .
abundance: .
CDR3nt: TGTGCCAGCAGTTCCGTTGGGAGAACTGAAGCTTTCTTT
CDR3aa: CASSSVGRTEAFF

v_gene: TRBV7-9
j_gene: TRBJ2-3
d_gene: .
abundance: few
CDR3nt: TGTGCCAGCAGCTTATCAGGCACAGATACGCAGTATTTT
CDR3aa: CASSLSGTDTQYF

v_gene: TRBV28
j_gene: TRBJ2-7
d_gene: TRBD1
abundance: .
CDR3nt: TGTGCCAGCACCTCGACAGGGGGCGAGGGTTTCGGGGAGCAGTACTTC
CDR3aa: CASTSTGGEGFGEQYF

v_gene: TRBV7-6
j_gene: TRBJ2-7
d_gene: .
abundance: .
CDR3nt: TGTGCCAGCAGCCGCGGCGGTTTCTACGAGCAGTACTTC
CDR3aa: CASSRGGFYEQYF

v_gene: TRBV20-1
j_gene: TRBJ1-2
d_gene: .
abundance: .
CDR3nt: TGCAGTGCTCTGGGCCCTTATGGCTACACCTTC
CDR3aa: CSALGPYGYTF

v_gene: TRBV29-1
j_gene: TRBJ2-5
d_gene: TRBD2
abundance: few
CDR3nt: TGCAGCGGTAGGACTAGCGGGGCCCAAGAGACCCAGTACTTC
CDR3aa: CSGRTSGAQETQYF

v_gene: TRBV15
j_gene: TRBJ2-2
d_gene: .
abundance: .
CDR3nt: TGTGCCACCAGGGAGGACGTCGGGGAGCTGTTTTTT
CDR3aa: CATREDVGELFF

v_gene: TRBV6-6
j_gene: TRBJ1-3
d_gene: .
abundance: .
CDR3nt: TGTGCCAGCACCTTACTCAGGGTAGTCAGTGGAAACACCATATATTTT
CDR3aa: CASTLLRVVSGNTIYF

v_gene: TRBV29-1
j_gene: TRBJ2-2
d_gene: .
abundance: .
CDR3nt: TGCAGCGTTGAGGAGGGGAACACCGGGGAGCTGTTTTTT
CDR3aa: CSVEEGNTGELFF

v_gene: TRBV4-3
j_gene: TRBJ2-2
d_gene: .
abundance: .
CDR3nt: TGCGCCAGCAGGCGGAATTCGGGAGCCGGGGAGCTGTTTTTT
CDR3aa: CASRRNSGAGELFF

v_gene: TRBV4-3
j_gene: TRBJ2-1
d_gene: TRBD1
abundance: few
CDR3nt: TGCGCCAGCAGCCAAGTGGGACAGGGAGGGCTAGAGAATGAGCAGTTCTTC
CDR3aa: CASSQVGQGGLENEQFF

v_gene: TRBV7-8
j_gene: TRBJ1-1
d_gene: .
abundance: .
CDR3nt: TGTGCCAGCAGCTTAGATGAGATGAACACTGAAGCTTTCTTT
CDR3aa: CASSLDEMNTEAFF

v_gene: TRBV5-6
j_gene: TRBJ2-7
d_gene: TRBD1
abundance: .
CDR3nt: TGTGCCAGCACCTTGGGGGGGACAGGGTTCTCCTACGAGCAGTACTTC
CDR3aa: CASTLGGTGFSYEQYF

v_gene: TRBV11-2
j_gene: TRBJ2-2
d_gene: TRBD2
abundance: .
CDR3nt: TGTGCCAGCAGCTCCGAACTAGCGGGAGGGCCCCTCCGGGAGCTGTTTTTT
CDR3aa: CASSSELAGGPLRELFF

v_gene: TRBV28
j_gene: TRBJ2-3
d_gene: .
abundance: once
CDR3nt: TGTGCCAGCAGTTTATTCCCCCCGGCAGATACGCAGTATTTT
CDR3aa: CASSLFPPADTQYF

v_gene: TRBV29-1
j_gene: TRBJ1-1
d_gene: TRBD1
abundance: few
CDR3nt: TGCAGCGCGGGACAGGGCCCGGCGGCTGAAGCTTTCTTT
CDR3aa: CSAGQGPAAEAFF

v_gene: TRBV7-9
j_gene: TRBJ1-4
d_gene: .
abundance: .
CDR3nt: TGTGCCAGCAGCTTAACCGAGGTGGTTCGAGGGGAAAAACTGTTTTTT
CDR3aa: CASSLTEVVRGEKLFF

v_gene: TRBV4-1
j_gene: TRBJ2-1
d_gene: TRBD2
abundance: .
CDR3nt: TGCGCCAGCAGCCCGATAGCGGGGGGCGTCTCCTACAATGAGCAGTTCTTC
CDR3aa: CASSPIAGGVSYNEQFF